The present T cell receptor (beta chain) was sequenced within a study of T cell responses to AZD1222 COVID-19 vaccine. Study observations and caveats: White British people made up most donors, females outnumbered males, and clonal diversity was possibly underestimated.

CDR1 MNHNS and CDR2 SASEGT come from the germline V gene. The CDR3 has 16 amino acids. Trimming took 1 base from V and 14 from J, leaving 21 bases between them. Comments on this clone: Its matching antigen is unknown.

Assay: immunoSEQ multiplex PCR; the TCRdb copy retains only in-frame clones and omits some. The data hold some 130,000 clones, with 80% to 95% observed a single time. The source was peripheral blood, collected on day 0 of AZD1222 vaccination. This sequence joins TRBV6-1 and TRBJ1-6, with a weak D call TRBD1 (5 bases). The receptor was derived from an adult in good health. CDR3 nucleotides: TGTGCCAGCAGTGAAGAGGGGACTCGTGGTAGGATCACCCTCCACTTT. Protein sequence: CASSEEGTRGRITLHF.